The entry below gives a single T cell receptor beta chain sequence along with its context. Its antigen is as yet unknown. Sequenced by immunoSEQ multiplex PCR; TCRdb stores in-frame clones only, minus some. The profile shows roughly 150,000 clones, roughly nine tenths of them singletons. The data belong to a study of T cell responses to AZD1222 COVID-19 vaccine. V lost 5 bases and J lost 1, with 6 bases in between. The CDR3 sequence is 13 residues long. Timing groups of about 4 and about 12 weeks for second doses were pooled. Study results and caveats: CD4 TCRs associated with vaccination spanned spike, dominating at 160-218 and 743-854. Donors were mostly white British, more females; clonal diversity possibly underestimated. The reported proportion of spike-specific TCRs targeting unmutated variant regions was nearly half.

The genes are TRBV6-7 and TRBJ1-5; no clear D gene. TRBV6-7 counts as an open reading frame of uncertain function. The sample was peripheral blood, taken 28 days after the second AZD1222 dose. This sequence originates from an adult who received the AZD1222 COVID-19 vaccine. CDR3 region: CASSPYSNQPQHF. The CDR3 DNA follows: TGTGCCAGCAGTCCTTACAGCAATCAGCCCCAGCATTTT.